The 2 T cell receptor beta chains presented below share a single source sample, sequenced in a study of blood T cells in healthy people across ages. Next came a second PCR, run for about 7 to 12 cycles, which used a sample-barcoded 5' primer along with a J-beta primer mix. TCRdb reprocessed the 5' RACE reads with MiXCR, giving one entry per CDR3 protein. This sample has fewer than 900,000 distinct CDR3 sequences; more than 40% occur once, and the top ten carry about 20%. Sequencing used blood. These receptors all come from a woman between 55 and 75 years old in good health.

The V call is TRBV11-2, the J call TRBJ1-6, with D tentatively TRBD1 (6 bases). Trimming left V 5 bases short and J 6 bases short, with 14 bases between. Germline assignment: CDR1 SGHAT and CDR2 FQNNGV. The CDR3 has 15 residues. For the CDR3, the DNA is TGTGCCAGCAGCCGCAACAGGGATTCTAATTCACCCCTCCACTTT. Its translation: CASSRNRDSNSPLHF.

A word on this clonotype: A read error may produce the germline difference seen at one junction end. The chain uses TRBV9 and TRBJ2-6; 7 nucleotides align to TRBD1. CDR3 length: 17 amino acids. The germline CDR1 and CDR2 sequences are SGDLS and YYNGEE. CDR3 in amino acids: CASSVGTGTSGANALTF. CDR3 bases: TGTGCCAGCAGCGTAGGGACAGGAACCTCTGGGGCCAACGCCCTGACTTTC.